Below are 25 T cell receptor beta chains sequenced from a single sample in a study of shared clonotypes between healthy human individuals. TCRdb's table, derived via immunoSEQ multiplex PCR, lists solely in-frame clones and lacks some. This repertoire shows over 100,000 clones, about 70% found once; its top ten account for roughly a quarter. Sequencing was done on a sample of memory CD8+ T cells sorted from blood. Subset of the sample: CD45RO+ cells pooled with CCR7-negative TemRA cells. The source is a woman aged 25 to 45 in good health.

The chain couples TRBV11-2 to TRBJ2-2, with D possibly matching TRBD2 (6 bases). This CDR3 region has 18 residues. The germline V and J ends were trimmed by 1 base and 4 bases, with 19 bases remaining between them. Germline CDR1 is SGHAT and CDR2 is FQNNGV. CDR3 amino acids: CASSLVSAGSTGTGELFF. CDR3 nucleotide sequence: TGTGCCAGCAGCTTAGTTTCGGCGGGGTCGACGGGCACCGGGGAGCTGTTTTTT.

This chain links TRBV7-6 with TRBJ2-1, with a tentative D call TRBD2 (6 bases). The CDR3 has 16 amino acids. Trimming pared 5 bases from V and 5 bases from J, leaving 19 bases between. In germline, CDR1 is SGHVS, CDR2 FNYEAQ. The CDR3 DNA is TGTGCCAGCAGCCAGTCCGGGAGCCCACCGGACAATGAGCAGTTCTTC. Amino acid sequence: CASSQSGSPPDNEQFF.

The gene calls are TRBV7-2 and TRBJ1-5, with D unresolved. CDR1 and CDR2 (germline): SGHTA, FQGNSA. The CDR3 runs 13 residues. The V end lost 1 base, the J end lost 6 bases, and 7 bases lay between the germline ends. The CDR3 protein is CASSLERVQPQHF. CDR3 sequence (DNA): TGTGCCAGCAGCTTAGAACGGGTTCAGCCCCAGCATTTT.

The rearrangement uses TRBV13 and TRBJ2-3, with no clear D. Trimming left V 0 bases short and J 0 bases short, with 7 bases between. From germline, CDR1 is PRHDT and CDR2 FYEKMQ (reference sequence). The CDR3 extends over 15 amino acids. The CDR3 nucleotides read TGTGCCAGCAGCTTAGGCCCATCTAGCACAGATACGCAGTATTTT. This sequence encodes CASSLGPSSTDTQYF.

This clone was seen at least ten times. The V and J genes are TRBV27 and TRBJ2-3; D is unresolved. Trimming took off 2 bases at V and 5 bases at J, with 11 bases between the two ends. The CDR3 is 14 residues long. Germline V gives CDR1 MNHEY, CDR2 SMNVEV (reference sequence). The CDR3 coding sequence is TGTGCCAGCAGTTTAAGTCGGTTCCAAGATACGCAGTATTTT. It translates to CASSLSRFQDTQYF.

Points on this clone: Distinct nucleotide sequences in the sample also encode this CDR3. The CDR3 loop reads CASSFSSSYNEQFF. In DNA form, the CDR3 reads TGTGCCAGCAGTTTTAGCAGCTCCTACAATGAGCAGTTCTTC. The chain links TRBV7-2 to TRBJ2-1; the D is unclear. The germline V gene has CDR1 SGHTA and CDR2 FQGNSA. The V and J ends lost 6 bases and 0 bases respectively, with 9 bases between them. The CDR3 has 14 amino acids.

In its sample, this clone was seen once. The chain employs TRBV5-1 and TRBJ2-1, with D unresolved. The germline V gene encodes CDR1 SGHRS and CDR2 YFSETQ. Trimming took off 8 bases at V and 4 bases at J, with 10 bases between the two ends. There are 12 residues in the CDR3. The CDR3, as DNA: TGCGCCAGTTCTGACGGTTACAATGAGCAGTTCTTC. It is translated as CASSDGYNEQFF. Variable domain in full (rest from reference TRBV5-1 and TRBJ2-1): KAGVTQTPRYLIKTRGQQVTLSCSPISGHRSVSWYQQTPGQGLQFLFEYFSETQRNKGNFPGRFSGRQFSNSRSEMNVSTLELGDSALYLCASSDGYNEQFFGPGTRLTVL.

This sequence joins TRBV28 and TRBJ2-3; TRBD2 might be the D (5 bases). The V end lost 2 bases, the J end lost 5 bases, and 8 bases lay between the germline ends. This CDR3 has 13 amino acids. Looked up from germline, CDR1 is MDHEN and CDR2 is SYDVKM. The CDR3 DNA is TGTGCCAGCAGTTTACTGGGAGAAGATACGCAGTATTTT. Protein sequence: CASSLLGEDTQYF.

The J gene is TRBJ1-4, the V gene TRBV28; D possibly corresponds to TRBD1 (6 bases). CDR3 size: 17 residues. Germline CDR1 and CDR2: MDHEN and SYDVKM. Trimming pared 3 bases from V and 4 bases from J, leaving 18 bases between. The CDR3 DNA reads TGTGCCAGCAGTTTTTTAAGGGGGGCGCGGGGTAATGAAAAACTGTTTTTT. Amino acids: CASSFLRGARGNEKLFF.

This clone turned up a few times. This rearrangement joins TRBV19 to TRBJ1-5, with unresolved D. The CDR3 has 15 amino acids. The ends were cut back, 6 bases at V and 7 bases at J, with 19 bases in the middle. Germline CDR1 and CDR2: LNHDA and SQIVND (reference sequence). CDR3 amino acids: CASSLPFGVGQPQHF. CDR3 bases: TGTGCCAGTAGCCTACCTTTTGGGGTCGGGCAGCCCCAGCATTTT.

This clone was found once. The V call is TRBV28, the J call TRBJ2-7, with 10 bases identical to TRBD1. Germline trimming cut 7 bases from V and 2 bases from J; bases unmatched to any gene: 8. The CDR3 extends over 15 amino acids. Germline CDR1 MDHEN, CDR2 SYDVKM. CDR3 nucleotides: TGTGCCAGCAATAGACAGGGGGCGCTTGCCTACGAGCAGTACTTC. Protein sequence: CASNRQGALAYEQYF.

This clone showed up just a few times. The chain recombines TRBV7-9 with TRBJ1-2; D uncertain. V dropped 0 bases and J dropped 0 bases, with 11 bases sitting between them. The CDR3 spans 16 residues. In germline, CDR1 is SEHNR, CDR2 FQNEAQ (reference sequence). CDR3 region: CASSLALMAANYGYTF. The CDR3 DNA sequence: TGTGCCAGCAGCTTAGCGCTGATGGCAGCTAACTATGGCTACACCTTC.

The table lists this clone with a few counts. Written as DNA, the CDR3 is TGTGCCAGCAGCTTGAATCCGAAAACAGGGACCGTGACAGATACGCAGTATTTT. As protein: CASSLNPKTGTVTDTQYF. This chain links TRBV7-9 with TRBJ2-3, with D perhaps matching TRBD1 (6 bases). The CDR3 totals 18 residues. Trimming shortened V by 3 bases and J by 3 bases, and 22 bases separated the two germline ends. The germline CDR1 and CDR2 sequences are SEHNR and FQNEAQ (reference sequence).

V usage is TRBV4-2 and J usage is TRBJ2-7; D might be TRBD2 (6 bases). Between the trimmed V and J ends, which lost 0 bases and 2 bases, there was a span of 11 bases. The germline V gene encodes CDR1 LGHNA and CDR2 YNFKEQ. The length of the CDR3 is 15 residues. The CDR3 region is CASSQEASEAYEQYF. Written as DNA, the CDR3 is TGTGCCAGCAGCCAAGAGGCTAGCGAGGCCTACGAGCAGTACTTC.

The V gene is TRBV4-1, the J gene TRBJ2-5; D may be TRBD2 (5 bases). Gene TRBJ2-7 matches the end of the DNA better, so the J call may be wrong. CDR3 length equals 15 residues. CDR1 and CDR2 (germline): MGHRA, YSYEKL. CDR3 amino acids: CASSQVGSGPYEQYF. Written as DNA, the CDR3 is TGCGCCAGCAGCCAAGTTGGGAGCGGACCCTACGAGCAGTACTTC.

V is TRBV7-8 and J is TRBJ2-5, with 7 bases identical to TRBD1. CDR3 length: 16 amino acids. Trimming at V came to 5 bases and at J to 0 bases, leaving 9 bases not matched to a gene. The germline CDR1 and CDR2 sequences are SGHVS and FQNEAQ. The CDR3 bases are TGTGCCAGCAGCCTTAACAGGGGAACGTACCAAGAGACCCAGTACTTC. Protein product: CASSLNRGTYQETQYF.

This chain uses TRBV7-9 with TRBJ2-7; 14 nucleotides align to TRBD2. The J segment lost 6 bases and the V segment lost 5 bases, leaving 6 bases of the junction unmatched. Germline V gene sequence: CDR1 SEHNR, CDR2 FQNEAQ (reference sequence). This CDR3 has 15 amino acids. The CDR3 loop reads CASSTGLAGAGEQYF. The DNA of the CDR3 is TGTGCCAGCAGCACGGGACTAGCGGGAGCAGGCGAGCAGTACTTC.

This clone has a single count. This chain links TRBV7-8 with TRBJ2-7, with TRBD1 as a possible D gene (6 bases). CDR3 size: 17 residues. Germline V gene sequence: CDR1 SGHVS, CDR2 FQNEAQ. V was pared by 1 base and J by 2 bases, with 18 bases between. CDR3 sequence: CASSLVGRGIFTYEQYF. The CDR3 nucleotides are TGTGCCAGCAGCTTAGTGGGCAGGGGCATATTCACCTACGAGCAGTACTTC.

This chain connects TRBV5-5 to TRBJ2-1; 7 bases align to TRBD2. Germline V gene sequence: CDR1 SGHKS, CDR2 YYEKEE (reference sequence). V lost 4 bases, J lost 5 bases, and 9 bases stayed unmatched. The CDR3 runs to 15 residues. The CDR3 coding sequence is TGTGCCAGCAGCCCAACTAGCGCAGGTGACAATGAGCAGTTCTTC. Translation: CASSPTSAGDNEQFF.

V gene TRBV27 combines with J gene TRBJ2-1; 10 bases are shared with TRBD2. CDR3 length: 16 amino acids. V lost 2 bases, J lost 3 bases, and 4 bases stayed unmatched. Germline V gives CDR1 MNHEY, CDR2 SMNVEV (reference sequence). This CDR3 is CASSLTGTSDYNEQFF. The DNA of the CDR3 is TGTGCCAGCAGTTTAACCGGGACTAGCGACTACAATGAGCAGTTCTTC.

The chain links TRBV2 to TRBJ1-1; D remains unclear. V was shortened by 7 bases and J by 4 bases, with 10 bases between the two germline ends. The CDR3 consists of 12 residues. Germline lookup yields CDR1 SNHLY and CDR2 FYNNEI. CDR3 in amino acids: CASTQEGTEAFF. The CDR3 nucleotides read TGTGCCAGCACCCAGGAGGGCACTGAAGCTTTCTTT.

This chain links TRBV5-4 with TRBJ2-3; D is perhaps TRBD2 (6 bases). This CDR3 is 13 amino acids long. V lost 5 bases and J lost 4, with 11 bases in between. Germline CDR1 reads SGHNT; CDR2 reads YYREEE (reference sequence). The CDR3 DNA reads as TGTGCCAGCAGTTCCGGGACTCCAGATACGCAGTATTTT. Amino acids: CASSSGTPDTQYF.

This clone was counted a single time. The chain is built from TRBV27 and TRBJ2-3; D gene uncertain. The V gene lost 7 bases and the J gene lost 6 bases, with 26 bases spanning the gap. Germline CDR1 MNHEY, CDR2 SMNVEV (reference sequence). The CDR3 extends over 17 amino acids. The CDR3 bases are TGTGCCAGCACCCCCTCGGAATGGGTGGGTAGGATGGATACGCAGTATTTT. This encodes CASTPSEWVGRMDTQYF.

This chain joins TRBV4-1 and TRBJ1-1; no clear D. The CDR3 is 14 amino acids. Germline V gene lookup returns CDR1 MGHRA and CDR2 YSYEKL. Trimming took 3 bases from V and 4 from J, leaving 12 bases between them. The CDR3 region has the DNA TGCGCCAGCAGCCATGTCGGGGTCGGCACTGAAGCTTTCTTT. Its translation: CASSHVGVGTEAFF.

This clone showed up just a few times. The genes are TRBV5-1 and TRBJ2-7; TRBD2 matches 11 bases. The germline gives CDR1 SGHRS, CDR2 YFSETQ. V shed 4 bases, J shed 5 bases, and the junction held 11 bases outside the gene matches. This CDR3 spans 16 amino acids. CDR3 sequence: CASSPRTSGSADEQYF. The CDR3 coding sequence is TGCGCCAGCAGCCCGCGGACTAGCGGGTCCGCGGACGAGCAGTACTTC.